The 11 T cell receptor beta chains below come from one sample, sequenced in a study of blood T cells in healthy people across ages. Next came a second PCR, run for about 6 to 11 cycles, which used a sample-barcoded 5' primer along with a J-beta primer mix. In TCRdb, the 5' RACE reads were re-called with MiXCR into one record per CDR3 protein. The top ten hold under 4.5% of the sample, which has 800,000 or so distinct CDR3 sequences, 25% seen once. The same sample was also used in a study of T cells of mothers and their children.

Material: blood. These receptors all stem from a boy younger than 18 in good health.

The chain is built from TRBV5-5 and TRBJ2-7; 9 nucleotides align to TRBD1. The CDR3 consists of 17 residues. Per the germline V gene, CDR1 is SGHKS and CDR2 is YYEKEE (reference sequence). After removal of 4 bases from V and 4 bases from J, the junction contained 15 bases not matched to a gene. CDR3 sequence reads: CASSSRDRDPLRYEQYF. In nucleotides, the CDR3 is TGTGCCAGCAGCAGCCGGGACAGGGACCCACTGAGGTACGAGCAGTACTTC.

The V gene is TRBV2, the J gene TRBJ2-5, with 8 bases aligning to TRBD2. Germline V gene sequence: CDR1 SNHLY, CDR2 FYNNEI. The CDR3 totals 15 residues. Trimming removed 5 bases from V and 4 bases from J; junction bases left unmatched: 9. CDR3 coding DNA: TGTGCCAGCAGTAGCGGGGGCCCGAAAGGAGAGACCCAGTACTTC. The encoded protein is CASSSGGPKGETQYF.

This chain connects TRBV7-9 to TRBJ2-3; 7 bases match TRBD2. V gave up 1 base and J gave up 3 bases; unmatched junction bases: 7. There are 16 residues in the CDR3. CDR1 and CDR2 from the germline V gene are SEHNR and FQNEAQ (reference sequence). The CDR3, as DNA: TGTGCCAGCAGCTTAGTGGCGGGAGATGTGACAGATACGCAGTATTTT. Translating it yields CASSLVAGDVTDTQYF.

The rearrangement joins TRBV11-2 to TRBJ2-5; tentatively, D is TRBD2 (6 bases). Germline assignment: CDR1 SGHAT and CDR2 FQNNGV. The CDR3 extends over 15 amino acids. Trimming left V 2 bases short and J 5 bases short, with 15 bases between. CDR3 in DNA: TGTGCCAGCAGCTTATTAGGTGCGGGGATGGAGACCCAGTACTTC. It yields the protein CASSLLGAGMETQYF.

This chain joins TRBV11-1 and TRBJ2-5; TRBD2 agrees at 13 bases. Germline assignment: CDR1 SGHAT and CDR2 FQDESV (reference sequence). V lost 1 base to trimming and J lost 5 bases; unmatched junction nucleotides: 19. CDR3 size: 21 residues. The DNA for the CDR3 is TGTGCCAGCAGCTTAGTGCGTGGGACTAGCGGGGTCTCCTTATTCGTCGAGACCCAGTACTTC. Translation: CASSLVRGTSGVSLFVETQYF.

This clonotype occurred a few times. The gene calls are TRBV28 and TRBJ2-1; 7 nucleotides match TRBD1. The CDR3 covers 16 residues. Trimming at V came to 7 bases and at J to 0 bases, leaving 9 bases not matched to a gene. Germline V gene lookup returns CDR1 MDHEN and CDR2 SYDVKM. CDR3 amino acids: CASTRQGSGSYNEQFF. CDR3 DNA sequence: TGTGCCAGCACCCGACAGGGAAGTGGCTCCTACAATGAGCAGTTCTTC. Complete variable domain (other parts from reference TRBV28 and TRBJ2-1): DVKVTQSSRYLVKRTGEKVFLECVQDMDHENMFWYRQDPGLGLRLIYFSYDVKMKEKGDIPEGYSVSREKKERFSLILESASTNQTSMYLCASTRQGSGSYNEQFFGPGTRLTVL.

The CDR3 region has the DNA TGTGCCAGCAGTTCCCTTAGGGGCGGGACAGTGAGGAACACTGAAGCTTTCTTT. The encoded protein is CASSSLRGGTVRNTEAFF. The chain carries TRBV7-2 and TRBJ1-1; 7 nucleotides agree with TRBD1. Germline trimming cut 6 bases from V and 1 base from J; bases unmatched to any gene: 17. The germline gives CDR1 SGHTA, CDR2 FQGNSA. The CDR3 has 18 residues.

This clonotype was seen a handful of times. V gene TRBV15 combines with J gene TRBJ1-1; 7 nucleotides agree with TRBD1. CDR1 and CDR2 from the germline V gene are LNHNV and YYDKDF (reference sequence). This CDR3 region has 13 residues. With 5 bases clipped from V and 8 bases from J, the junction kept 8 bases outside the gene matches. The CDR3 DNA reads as TGTGCCACCAGCCCCCGGGACAGCGGAGAAGCTTTCTTT. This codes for CATSPRDSGEAFF.

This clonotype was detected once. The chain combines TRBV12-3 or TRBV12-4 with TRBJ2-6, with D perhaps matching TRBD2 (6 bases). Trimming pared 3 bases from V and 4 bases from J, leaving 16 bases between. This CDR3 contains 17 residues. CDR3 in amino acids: CASSFGGLRTGANVLTF. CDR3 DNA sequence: TGTGCCAGCAGTTTCGGGGGACTGAGGACCGGGGCCAACGTCCTGACTTTC.

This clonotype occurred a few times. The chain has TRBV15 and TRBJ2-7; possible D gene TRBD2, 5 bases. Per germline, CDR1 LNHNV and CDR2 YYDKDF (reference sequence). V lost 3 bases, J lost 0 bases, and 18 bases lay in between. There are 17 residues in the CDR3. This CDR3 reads CATSRDPRVASSYEQYF. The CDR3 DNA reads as TGTGCCACCAGCAGGGACCCGAGGGTGGCTAGCTCCTACGAGCAGTACTTC.

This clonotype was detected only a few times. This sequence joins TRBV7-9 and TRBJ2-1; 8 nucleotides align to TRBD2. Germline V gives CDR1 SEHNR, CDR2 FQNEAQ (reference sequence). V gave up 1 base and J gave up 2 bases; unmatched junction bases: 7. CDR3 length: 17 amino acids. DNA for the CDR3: TGTGCCAGCAGCTTAGGTTTCACCGGGAGGGCCTACAATGAGCAGTTCTTC. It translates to CASSLGFTGRAYNEQFF.